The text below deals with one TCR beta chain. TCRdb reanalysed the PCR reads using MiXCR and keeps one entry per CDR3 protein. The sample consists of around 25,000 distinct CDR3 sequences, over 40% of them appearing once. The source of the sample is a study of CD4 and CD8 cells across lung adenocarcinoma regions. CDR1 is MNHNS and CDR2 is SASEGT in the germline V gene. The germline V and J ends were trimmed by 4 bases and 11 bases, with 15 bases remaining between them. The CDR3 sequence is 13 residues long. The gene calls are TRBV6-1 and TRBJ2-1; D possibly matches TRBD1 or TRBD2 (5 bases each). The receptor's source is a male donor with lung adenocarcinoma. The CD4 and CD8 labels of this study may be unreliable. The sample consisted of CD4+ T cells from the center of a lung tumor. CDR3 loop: CASSAGSRDKQFF. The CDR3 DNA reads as TGTGCCAGCAGTGCAGGGAGCAGAGATAAGCAGTTCTTC.